This T cell receptor beta chain was sequenced during a study of blood T cell repertoires in COVID-19. Study information: Sources were T cells, B-cell-depleted T cells, or PBMCs; the material itself was cDNA or gDNA.

Germline V gene sequence: CDR1 SNHLY, CDR2 FYNNEI. CDR3 length: 12 amino acids. Trimming took off 6 bases at V and 4 bases at J, with 8 bases between the two ends. Methods used by the authors: Nucleated cell number was recorded as an estimate derived from reference gene primer amplification. TCRdb's table, derived via immunoSEQ multiplex PCR, lists solely in-frame clones and lacks some. V and J calls and clone size are given by that table; D and trimming were obtained from the DNA. The table records approximately 140,000 clones, roughly 80% of them present only once. The chain is built from TRBV2 and TRBJ2-3; D remains ambiguous. The sequencing input was peripheral blood. This TCR was sampled from a human donor in a cohort sampled during active COVID-19. The CDR3 spells CASRTTADTQYF. The CDR3 coding sequence is TGTGCCAGCAGAACCACAGCAGATACGCAGTATTTT.